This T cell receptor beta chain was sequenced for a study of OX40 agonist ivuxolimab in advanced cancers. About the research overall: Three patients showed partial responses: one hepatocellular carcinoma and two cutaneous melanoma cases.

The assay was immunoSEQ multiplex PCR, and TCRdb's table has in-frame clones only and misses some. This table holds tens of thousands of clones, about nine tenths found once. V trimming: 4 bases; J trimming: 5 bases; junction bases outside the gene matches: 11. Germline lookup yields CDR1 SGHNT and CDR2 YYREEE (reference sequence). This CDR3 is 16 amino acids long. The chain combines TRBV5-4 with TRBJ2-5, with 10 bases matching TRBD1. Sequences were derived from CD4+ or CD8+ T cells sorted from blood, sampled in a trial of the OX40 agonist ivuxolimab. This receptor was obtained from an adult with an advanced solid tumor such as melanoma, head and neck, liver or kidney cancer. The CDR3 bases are TGTGCCAGCAGCCTACTTGAGGACAGGGGGTTGGAGACCCAGTACTTC. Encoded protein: CASSLLEDRGLETQYF. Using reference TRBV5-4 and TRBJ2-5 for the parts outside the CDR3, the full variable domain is ETGVTQSPTHLIKTRGQQVTLRCSSQSGHNTVSWYQQALGQGPQFIFQYYREEENGRGNFPPRFSGLQFPNYSSELNVNALELDDSALYLCASSLLEDRGLETQYFGPGTRLLVL.